Each of the 21 T cell receptor beta chains below was sequenced from the same sample in a study of cytomegalovirus exposure and HLA in healthy donors. Researchers ran the PCR with 60 Vbeta and 13 Jbeta primers. Some clones are missing from TCRdb's copy, which holds only in-frame ones; the method was immunoSEQ multiplex PCR. The sample carries about 130,000 clones, 10% recorded once. Sequenced: PBMCs. The receptors shown here come from a woman under 30 in good health and CMV-seropositive.

The chain joins TRBV18 to TRBJ1-1, with 9 bases lining up with TRBD1. Germline assignment: CDR1 KGHSH and CDR2 LQKENI. The CDR3 covers 14 residues. V shed 3 bases, J shed 5 bases, and the junction held 4 bases outside the gene matches. CDR3 in amino acids: CASSPDRGGTEAFF. The DNA for the CDR3 is TGTGCCAGCTCACCGGACAGGGGAGGGACTGAAGCTTTCTTT.

In this sample, this clone turned up a few times. V and J are TRBV6-1 and TRBJ2-7; TRBD1 might be the D (6 bases). Germline loops: CDR1 MNHNS, CDR2 SASEGT. The CDR3 is made up of 15 amino acids. V shed 5 bases and J shed 1 base, with 15 bases lying between them. CDR3 sequence reads: CASSNTGLISYEQYF. In DNA form, the CDR3 reads TGTGCCAGCAGTAACACAGGGTTAATATCCTACGAGCAGTACTTC.

Remarks on this clone: Other DNA sequences from this sample encode an identical CDR3 as well. The chain couples TRBV6-1 to TRBJ2-7; 8 bases match TRBD1. The CDR3 has 13 residues. CDR1 is MNHNS, CDR2 SASEGT, per germline. V gave up 6 bases and J gave up 2 bases; unmatched junction bases: 3. The CDR3 DNA reads as TGTGCCAGCAGCGACAGGGGCGCCTACGAGCAGTACTTC. Amino acid sequence: CASSDRGAYEQYF.

This clone has more than one count but fewer than ten. The genes are TRBV11-2 and TRBJ2-7, with 7 positions matching TRBD2. This CDR3 has 16 residues. The junction had 11 bases not matched to a gene; V was cut back by 4 bases and J by 2 bases. Germline CDR1 and CDR2: SGHAT and FQNNGV. CDR3 sequence: CASSSRSIAGPYEQYF. The CDR3 bases are TGTGCCAGCAGCTCCAGGTCTATAGCGGGTCCCTACGAGCAGTACTTC.

There are a few counts of this clone. This chain uses TRBV2 with TRBJ2-5; 8 bases line up with TRBD2. The V and J ends lost 8 bases and 4 bases, in that order; junction bases with no gene match: 12. The CDR3 spans 15 residues. Germline V gene data show CDR1 as SNHLY and CDR2 as FYNNEI. The CDR3 DNA reads as TGTGCCAGCTCCGGGGAGGGACTAGGTCTAGAGACCCAGTACTTC. Translation: CASSGEGLGLETQYF.

The DNA for the CDR3 is TGTGCCATCAGTGAGTCGGGGGAAGGGGGAGCTTTCTTT. Its translation: CAISESGEGGAFF. The rearrangement links TRBV10-3 to TRBJ1-1; TRBD1 is a possible D gene (6 bases). The ends were cut back, 0 bases at V and 10 bases at J, with 12 bases in the middle. Per germline, CDR1 ENHRY and CDR2 SYGVKD. CDR3 length equals 13 residues.

V usage is TRBV29-1 and J usage is TRBJ1-2, with D unclear. Germline V CDR1 and CDR2: SQVTM, ANQGSEA. V was clipped by 6 bases and J by 2 bases, with 13 bases between them. The CDR3 length is 13 residues. CDR3 protein: CSVPGYSNYGYTF. In DNA form, the CDR3 reads TGCAGCGTCCCCGGGTATAGCAACTATGGCTACACCTTC.

This clone was seen only a few times. J is TRBJ2-2 and V is TRBV30; 10 bases are shared with TRBD1. J gave up 6 bases and V 7 bases, and 2 bases lay outside the gene matches. This CDR3 has 12 amino acids. Per germline, CDR1 GTSNPN and CDR2 SVGIG (reference sequence). CDR3 coding DNA: TGTGCCTCTGGACAGGGGGCCGGGGAGCTGTTTTTT. Translated, it gives CASGQGAGELFF.

This clone was counted between two and nine times. The chain employs TRBV18 and TRBJ1-5; 7 nucleotides agree with TRBD1. Germline lookup yields CDR1 KGHSH and CDR2 LQKENI. Losses at the gene ends were 5 bases for V and 4 bases for J; bases not matched to a gene: 5. The CDR3 sequence is 14 residues long. DNA for the CDR3: TGTGCCAGCTCATTGTCAGGGGGGAATCAGCCCCAGCATTTT. This translates into CASSLSGGNQPQHF.

The V gene is TRBV6-5, the J gene TRBJ1-3; D is perhaps TRBD1 (5 bases). V shed 2 bases and J shed 0 bases, with 8 bases lying between them. Germline V lookup: CDR1 MNHEY, CDR2 SVGAGI. CDR3 length equals 15 residues. The CDR3 region has the DNA TGTGCCAGCAGTTACCGTACAGGCTCTGGAAACACCATATATTTT. Translation: CASSYRTGSGNTIYF.

This clone was counted between two and nine times. V usage is TRBV6-5 and J usage is TRBJ2-3; 9 bases are shared with TRBD2. The CDR3 is made up of 13 amino acids. The J segment lost 5 bases and the V segment lost 6 bases, leaving 3 bases of the junction unmatched. CDR1 is MNHEY, CDR2 SVGAGI, per germline. Here the CDR3 DNA reads TGTGCCAGCAGAAGAGCGGGAGGAGATACGCAGTATTTT. Amino acids: CASRRAGGDTQYF.

On this clone: Other DNA sequences in the same sample also yield this CDR3. The chain is built from TRBV27 and TRBJ1-4; D is unclear. This CDR3 is 14 amino acids long. Trimming took 6 bases from V and 7 from J, leaving 15 bases between them. Germline CDR1 is MNHEY and CDR2 is SMNVEV (reference sequence). The CDR3 region has the DNA TGTGCCAGCAGCTTACGGGAACGGGGTGAAAAACTGTTTTTT. It encodes CASSLRERGEKLFF.

This clone was recorded a few times. The chain is built from TRBV2 and TRBJ1-1, with D unresolved. The CDR3 runs to 12 residues. Looked up from germline, CDR1 is SNHLY and CDR2 is FYNNEI. Trimming stripped 1 base from V and 4 bases from J, with 4 bases between. CDR3 DNA: TGTGCCAGCAGTGAAGATCTCACTGAAGCTTTCTTT. It translates to CASSEDLTEAFF.

The chain combines TRBV28 with TRBJ2-2; perhaps TRBD2 as D (5 bases). This CDR3 region has 14 residues. Germline V lookup: CDR1 MDHEN, CDR2 SYDVKM. Trimming took off 6 bases at V and 2 bases at J, with 10 bases between the two ends. Here the CDR3 reads CASRGSGNTGELFF. The CDR3 DNA reads as TGTGCCAGCAGAGGGAGCGGAAACACCGGGGAGCTGTTTTTT.

The chain is built from TRBV9 and TRBJ2-7; TRBD2 aligns across 10 bases. Germline V gives CDR1 SGDLS, CDR2 YYNGEE. Trimming at V came to 0 bases and at J to 3 bases, leaving 3 bases not matched to a gene. This CDR3 has 15 amino acids. The DNA of the CDR3 is TGTGCCAGCAGCGTAGGGACTAGCGGATTCTACGAGCAGTACTTC. This encodes CASSVGTSGFYEQYF.

The rearrangement links TRBV5-1 to TRBJ2-3; D perhaps matches TRBD2 (6 bases). V was trimmed by 0 bases and J by 4 bases, leaving 12 bases between them. This CDR3 has 15 amino acids. CDR1 and CDR2 from the germline V gene are SGHRS and YFSETQ. The CDR3 sequence: CASSLVAGPSDTQYF. In nucleotides, the CDR3 is TGCGCCAGCAGCTTGGTTGCGGGACCCTCAGATACGCAGTATTTT.

The chain uses TRBV27 and TRBJ1-1; TRBD1 matches 12 bases. From germline, CDR1 is MNHEY and CDR2 SMNVEV (reference sequence). The V and J ends lost 6 bases and 6 bases, in that order; junction bases with no gene match: 11. CDR3 length: 16 residues. The CDR3, as DNA: TGTGCCAGCAGGCCCGGGACAGGGGGCCAGGGAGCTGAAGCTTTCTTT. This encodes CASRPGTGGQGAEAFF.

Concerning this clone itself: One end of the junction is discordant with germline, which a read error may explain. CDR3 DNA sequence: TGTGCCAGCAGCCCCTACGCAGGGGGCGAAGGCTCCACCTTC. Residues: CASSPYAGGEGSTF. This chain connects TRBV7-3 to TRBJ1-2; 8 nucleotides match TRBD1. CDR1 and CDR2 from the germline V gene are SGHTA and FQGTGA. This CDR3 is built from 14 residues.

This clone was recorded a few times. The chain recombines TRBV10-2 with TRBJ2-4, with 8 bases matching TRBD1. Trimming removed 6 bases from V and 8 bases from J; junction bases left unmatched: 9. CDR1 WSHSY and CDR2 SAAADI come from the germline V gene. This CDR3 region has 14 residues. In nucleotides, the CDR3 is TGCGCCAGCAGAGGACAGGGATTGGGGGACATTCAGTACTTC. Amino acid sequence: CASRGQGLGDIQYF.

The gene calls are TRBV6-1 and TRBJ1-2; no reliable D call. V was shortened by 10 bases and J by 4 bases, with 16 bases between the two germline ends. This CDR3 is 13 amino acids long. From germline, CDR1 is MNHNS and CDR2 SASEGT. The CDR3 region is CAIGGRNIYGYTF. CDR3 coding DNA: TGTGCCATTGGAGGACGGAATATCTATGGCTACACCTTC.

The chain has TRBV4-1 and TRBJ2-1, with 9 nucleotides matching TRBD2. With 0 bases clipped from V and 9 bases from J, the junction kept 9 bases outside the gene matches. Germline V lookup: CDR1 MGHRA, CDR2 YSYEKL. The CDR3 length is 16 residues. The CDR3 here is CASSQEEAGGRSEQFF. The CDR3 region has the DNA TGCGCCAGCAGCCAAGAAGAGGCGGGAGGGCGATCTGAGCAGTTCTTC.